These T cell receptor beta chains were read from a single sample in a study of blood T cell repertoires in COVID-19. Assay used: immunoSEQ multiplex PCR; TCRdb lists only in-frame clones, some missing. The sample has fewer than 350,000 clones, 65% to 90% seen once; the top ten hold 4% to 5%. The sequencing sample was made of PBMCs or T cells enriched from blood (not recorded which). The receptors were gathered from a woman aged 35 to 49 with acute COVID-19. Both conserved end residues are part of each CDR3. The D gene is left open where the match is weak. For some rows the clone size is stated as once, few or many, or as a class when expanded; others skip it.

d_call,j_call,clone_size,cdr3_length,v_call,cdr3_aa,cdr3_nt
TRBD1,TRBJ1-1,-,12,TRBV2,CASSDDRGRAFF,TGTGCCAGCAGTGACGACAGGGGGAGAGCTTTCTTT
-,TRBJ1-2,once,16,TRBV5-6,CASSLWLGKGLDGYTF,TGTGCCAGCAGCTTGTGGTTGGGGAAGGGGCTAGATGGCTACACCTTC
-,TRBJ2-7,-,16,TRBV27,CASSFPRTVLSYEQYF,TGTGCCAGCAGTTTCCCTCGGACAGTACTCTCCTACGAGCAGTACTTC
-,TRBJ2-7,-,18,TRBV11-1,CASSLAPGMGLISYEQYF,TGTGCCAGCAGCTTAGCTCCAGGGATGGGTTTAATCTCCTACGAGCAGTACTTC
-,TRBJ1-4,-,16,TRBV4-1,CASSPGGGLGNEKLFF,TGCGCCAGCAGCCCAGGTGGAGGACTCGGGAATGAAAAACTGTTTTTT
TRBD1,TRBJ2-1,-,16,TRBV27,CASTKGQGPTYNEQFF,TGTGCCAGCACCAAAGGACAGGGTCCAACCTACAATGAGCAGTTCTTC
TRBD2,TRBJ2-5,-,18,TRBV7-8,CASSAGLAGGQPQETQYF,TGTGCCAGCAGCGCCGGACTAGCGGGGGGGCAGCCACAAGAGACCCAGTACTTC
TRBD2,TRBJ2-3,-,16,TRBV4-3,CASSQAAGGFPDTQYF,TGCGCCAGCAGCCAAGCTGCGGGGGGGTTCCCAGATACGCAGTATTTT
TRBD2,TRBJ2-3,-,16,TRBV10-3,CAIMNAGTSGTDTQYF,TGTGCCATCATGAATGCGGGGACTAGCGGGACAGATACGCAGTATTTT
-,TRBJ2-1,-,14,TRBV9,CASSAGDSYNEQFF,TGTGCCAGCAGCGCAGGGGACTCCTACAATGAGCAGTTCTTC
TRBD1,TRBJ2-1,-,14,TRBV29-1,CSVPGQGIINEQFF,TGCAGCGTTCCGGGACAGGGCATTATCAATGAGCAGTTCTTC
TRBD1,TRBJ1-3,-,12,TRBV18,CASSEGGDTIYF,TGTGCCAGCTCAGAAGGGGGCGACACCATATATTTT
-,TRBJ2-7,-,15,TRBV28,CASTLPRGATYEQYF,TGTGCCAGCACCCTACCCAGGGGGGCAACCTACGAGCAGTACTTC
TRBD2,TRBJ2-3,-,17,TRBV19,CASSITGLGISTDTQYF,TGTGCCAGTAGTATCACTGGACTAGGAATTAGCACAGATACGCAGTATTTT
TRBD1,TRBJ1-5,-,14,TRBV4-2,CASSQSGGDQPQHF,TGTGCCAGCAGCCAGTCAGGGGGCGATCAGCCCCAGCATTTT
-,TRBJ1-6,-,15,TRBV3-1/TRBV3-2,CASSLADTYNSPLHF,TGTGCCAGCAGCCTCGCAGACACTTATAATTCACCCCTCCACTTT
TRBD2,TRBJ2-3,-,16,TRBV10-3,CAISESAGDLADTQYF,TGTGCCATCAGTGAGTCGGCGGGGGACCTAGCAGATACGCAGTATTTT
TRBD1,TRBJ1-1,-,15,TRBV12-5,CASGLPGRQGGSAFF,TGTGCTAGTGGTTTGCCGGGGAGACAGGGTGGGTCGGCTTTCTTT
TRBD1,TRBJ1-6,-,16,TRBV5-8,CASRRTGSSYNSPLHF,TGTGCCAGCAGAAGGACAGGGAGCTCCTATAATTCACCCCTCCACTTT
TRBD1,TRBJ2-7,-,13,TRBV4-2,CASSQDRGQEQYF,TGTGCCAGCAGCCAAGATAGGGGACAGGAACAGTACTTC
-,TRBJ1-1,-,14,TRBV6-2/TRBV6-3,CASSYSGGGTEAFF,TGTGCCAGCAGTTACTCGGGAGGGGGCACTGAAGCTTTCTTT
-,TRBJ1-5,-,14,TRBV24-1,CATSAQGIIQPQHF,TGTGCCACCAGTGCCCAGGGTATAATCCAGCCCCAGCATTTT
TRBD1,TRBJ1-5,few,15,TRBV18,CASSPQGASNQPQHF,TGTGCCAGCTCACCCCAGGGGGCGTCCAATCAGCCCCAGCATTTT
-,TRBJ2-2,-,17,TRBV5-1,CASSPSFGVEDTGELFF,TGCGCCAGCAGCCCCTCGTTCGGGGTCGAGGACACCGGGGAGCTGTTTTTT
-,TRBJ1-6,medium-sized,16,TRBV4-2,CASSRPDRLYNSPLHF,TGTGCCAGCAGTCGACCTGACAGGTTATATAATTCACCCCTCCACTTT
-,TRBJ1-2,-,12,TRBV6-5,CASSYPAGGYTF,TGTGCCAGCAGTTACCCGGCGGGTGGCTACACCTTC
TRBD1,TRBJ1-1,-,15,TRBV27,CASSLYKRGTGEAFF,TGTGCCAGCAGTTTATACAAACGAGGGACAGGGGAAGCTTTCTTT
-,TRBJ2-7,few,13,TRBV7-9,CASRHGGFNEQYF,TGTGCCAGCAGACACGGAGGGTTCAACGAGCAGTACTTC
TRBD1,TRBJ2-7,-,15,TRBV19,CASSQEGQGIYEQYF,TGTGCCAGTAGCCAAGAAGGACAGGGTATTTACGAGCAGTACTTC
TRBD1,TRBJ2-4,-,17,TRBV2,CASSDHRGFGAKNIQYF,TGTGCCAGCAGTGACCACAGGGGCTTCGGGGCCAAAAACATTCAGTACTTC
TRBD1,TRBJ1-1,-,15,TRBV25-1,CASSEGTGKNTEAFF,TGTGCCAGCAGTGAAGGGACAGGGAAGAACACTGAAGCTTTCTTT
TRBD1,TRBJ2-3,once,14,TRBV24-1,CATSGDRGQDTQYF,TGTGCCACCAGTGGAGACAGGGGGCAAGATACGCAGTATTTT
TRBD1,TRBJ2-2,-,16,TRBV25-1,CASSDLGQVNTGELFF,TGTGCCAGCAGTGATCTCGGACAGGTTAACACCGGGGAGCTGTTTTTT
TRBD1,TRBJ1-1,-,13,TRBV19,CASTLDRDTEAFF,TGTGCCAGTACTCTGGACAGGGACACTGAAGCTTTCTTT
-,TRBJ2-7,-,12,TRBV3-1/TRBV3-2,CASSQAGLEQYF,TGTGCCAGCAGCCAAGCAGGGTTGGAGCAGTACTTC
TRBD1,TRBJ2-7,-,14,TRBV6-5,CASRGQIITYEQYF,TGTGCCAGCAGGGGACAGATTATTACCTACGAGCAGTACTTC
-,TRBJ1-3,-,14,TRBV6-2/TRBV6-3,CASSQFLPGNTIYF,TGTGCCAGCAGCCAATTCCTACCTGGAAACACCATATATTTT
TRBD1,TRBJ1-4,-,14,TRBV27,CASSSTGGVEKLFF,TGTGCCAGCAGTTCGACAGGGGGTGTGGAAAAACTGTTTTTT
-,TRBJ1-2,-,13,TRBV12-3/TRBV12-4,CASSYRAGYGYTF,TGTGCCAGCAGTTACAGGGCGGGCTATGGCTACACCTTC
-,TRBJ2-7,-,17,TRBV16,CASSHHRTGSLTGEQYF,TGTGCCAGCAGCCACCATCGAACAGGGTCCTTGACTGGCGAGCAGTACTTC
TRBD1,TRBJ1-6,-,15,TRBV9,CASSPRTGYNSPLHF,TGTGCCAGCAGCCCCCGGACAGGCTATAATTCACCCCTCCACTTT
-,TRBJ1-2,-,15,TRBV15,CATSRQGGVVYGYTF,TGTGCCACCAGCAGACAGGGAGGAGTGGTCTATGGCTACACCTTC
-,TRBJ1-4,-,14,TRBV7-8,CASRGGAENEKLFF,TGTGCCAGCAGGGGAGGGGCAGAGAATGAAAAACTGTTTTTT
TRBD2,TRBJ2-3,-,15,TRBV10-3,CAISVAGGNTDTQYF,TGTGCCATCAGTGTAGCGGGGGGGAACACAGATACGCAGTATTTT
-,TRBJ2-3,-,16,TRBV6-2/TRBV6-3,CASSPWGTKSTDTQYF,TGTGCCAGCAGTCCCTGGGGGACAAAGAGCACAGATACGCAGTATTTT
-,TRBJ2-1,-,15,TRBV6-5,CASRTTVSSYNEQFF,TGTGCCAGCAGAACAACAGTGAGCTCCTACAATGAGCAGTTCTTC
TRBD1,TRBJ1-1,-,13,TRBV18,CASRQGRNTEAFF,TGTGCCAGCCGACAGGGGAGGAACACTGAAGCTTTCTTT
-,TRBJ2-6,-,17,TRBV7-9,CASSLQGHSSGANVLTF,TGTGCCAGCAGCTTACAGGGACATAGCTCTGGGGCCAACGTCCTGACTTTC
TRBD1,TRBJ1-5,-,15,TRBV7-8,CASSPQGASNQPQHF,TGTGCCAGCAGCCCCCAGGGGGCTAGCAATCAGCCCCAGCATTTT
-,TRBJ2-7,-,15,TRBV6-5,CASRRAGLPGYEQYF,TGTGCCAGCAGACGCGCGGGGCTTCCTGGCTACGAGCAGTACTTC
TRBD2,TRBJ2-2,-,15,TRBV6-5,CASRGGDSDTGELFF,TGTGCCAGCCGGGGAGGGGATTCGGACACCGGGGAGCTGTTTTTT
-,TRBJ1-5,-,17,TRBV28,CASSPRGGAHGNQPQHF,TGTGCCAGCAGCCCGAGGGGGGGGGCACACGGGAATCAGCCCCAGCATTTT
TRBD1,TRBJ2-7,-,15,TRBV9,CASSASGQGIYEQYF,TGTGCCAGCAGCGCCTCGGGACAGGGGATCTACGAGCAGTACTTC